Sequencing of this T cell receptor beta chain was carried out in a study of blood T cell repertoires in COVID-19. About the study: The cDNA or gDNA used as material had been derived from T cells, B-cell-depleted T cells, or PBMCs.

Authors' processing steps: It was from reference gene primer amplification that nucleated cell counts were estimated. The assay was immunoSEQ multiplex PCR, and TCRdb's table has in-frame clones only and misses some. That table gives V, J and clone size, and the DNA gave D and trimming. In the table there are more than 15,000 clones, just under 90% of which are singletons. Germline V CDR1 and CDR2: SGDLS, YYNGEE. The CDR3 loop spans 16 amino acids. Losses at the gene ends were 2 bases for V and 1 base for J; bases not matched to a gene: 6. The genes are TRBV9 and TRBJ2-5, with 9 bases aligning to TRBD2. Sequencing used peripheral blood. This sequence originates from a human donor in a cohort sampled during active COVID-19. In DNA form, the CDR3 reads TGTGCCAGCAGCGTGGGGGTAGCGGGGGTCCAAGAGACCCAGTACTTC. Translated, it gives CASSVGVAGVQETQYF.